This entry lists 22 T cell receptor beta chains sequenced from one sample in a study of cytomegalovirus exposure and HLA in healthy donors. Use of 60 Vbeta and 13 Jbeta primers characterized the PCR. Data came from immunoSEQ multiplex PCR; TCRdb stores just in-frame clones and leaves some out. This table has more than 95,000 clones, 79% appearing once. The material sequenced was PBMCs. The source of these receptors is a man in his fifties in good health and CMV-seropositive.

The chain recombines TRBV5-6 with TRBJ2-7; 8 bases fit TRBD1. Losses at the gene ends were 4 bases for V and 2 bases for J; bases not matched to a gene: 11. From germline, CDR1 is SGHDT and CDR2 YYEEEE. This CDR3 region has 16 residues. CDR3 sequence (DNA): TGTGCCAGCAGCGGACTCCGGGACAGGTCTACCTACGAGCAGTACTTC. This sequence encodes CASSGLRDRSTYEQYF.

The chain uses TRBV5-4 and TRBJ1-1; no reliable D call. Trimming stripped 0 bases from V and 5 bases from J, with 14 bases between. The CDR3 is 15 residues long. CDR1 SGHNT and CDR2 YYREEE come from the germline V gene (reference sequence). The CDR3 sequence is CASSLEGSRGTEAFF. Here the CDR3 DNA reads TGTGCCAGCAGCTTGGAGGGCTCTCGGGGAACTGAAGCTTTCTTT. Full variable domain (outside the CDR3, taken from reference TRBV5-4 and TRBJ1-1): ETGVTQSPTHLIKTRGQQVTLRCSSQSGHNTVSWYQQALGQGPQFIFQYYREEENGRGNFPPRFSGLQFPNYSSELNVNALELDDSALYLCASSLEGSRGTEAFFGQGTRLTVV.

The rearrangement uses TRBV7-8 and TRBJ2-1, with 10 bases matching TRBD2. The trim removed 0 bases at V and 3 bases at J, leaving 8 bases unmatched. The CDR3 has 18 amino acids. Looked up from germline, CDR1 is SGHVS and CDR2 is FQNEAQ. CDR3 loop: CASSLALWASGSYNEQFF. As DNA, the CDR3 is TGTGCCAGCAGCTTAGCTCTTTGGGCTAGCGGGAGCTACAATGAGCAGTTCTTC.

The J gene is TRBJ2-5, the V gene TRBV15; TRBD2 aligns across 14 bases. The DNA end is a closer match to TRBJ2-7, so the J assignment may be wrong. Germline-derived CDR1 and CDR2 are LNHNV and YYDKDF (reference sequence). The CDR3 runs 19 residues. The CDR3 coding sequence is TGTGCCACCAGCAGGGGGACTAGCGGGAGAGGGTTGGGCTCCTACGAGCAGTACTTC. Amino acids: CATSRGTSGRGLGSYEQYF.

V usage is TRBV9 and J usage is TRBJ1-3, with D hard to call. Between the trimmed V and J ends, which lost 2 bases and 0 bases, there was a span of 9 bases. Germline CDR1 SGDLS, CDR2 YYNGEE. CDR3 length: 15 residues. CDR3 sequence reads: CASSVTANSGNTIYF. In DNA, the CDR3 is TGTGCCAGCAGCGTCACAGCTAACTCTGGAAACACCATATATTTT.

This clone turned up a few times. The chain uses TRBV29-1 and TRBJ2-3, with a possible D match to TRBD1 (5 bases). Germline CDR1 and CDR2: SQVTM and ANQGSEA. Trimming stripped 4 bases from V and 0 bases from J, with 11 bases between. The CDR3 has 14 residues. CDR3 coding DNA: TGCAGCGTTGGGGGCGTGTTCAGCACAGATACGCAGTATTTT. This gives the protein CSVGGVFSTDTQYF.

The rearrangement uses TRBV4-2 and TRBJ2-1, with D perhaps TRBD2 (5 bases). The germline V gene has CDR1 LGHNA and CDR2 YNFKEQ. CDR3 size: 14 residues. Trimming left V 3 bases short and J 10 bases short, with 16 bases between. CDR3 in amino acids: CASSQARAPGEQFF. The CDR3 DNA follows: TGTGCCAGCAGCCAGGCCCGGGCCCCGGGGGAGCAGTTCTTC.

The V gene is TRBV6-4, the J gene TRBJ2-7, with 10 positions matching TRBD2. CDR3 length: 16 amino acids. Germline V gene lookup returns CDR1 MRHNA and CDR2 SNTAGT. The V gene end was trimmed by 2 bases and the J gene end by 3 bases; junction bases not matched to a gene: 7. CDR3 DNA sequence: TGTGCCAGCAGTGACCCATCGGCTAGCGGGAGCTACGAGCAGTACTTC. Its protein is CASSDPSASGSYEQYF.

This clone was counted between two and nine times. J is TRBJ1-3 and V is TRBV5-1; D not resolved. Germline V gene data show CDR1 as SGHRS and CDR2 as YFSETQ. The CDR3 consists of 17 residues. V was shortened by 0 bases and J by 0 bases, with 13 bases between the two germline ends. The CDR3 loop is CASSLGELLYSGNTIYF. CDR3 DNA sequence: TGCGCCAGCAGCTTGGGAGAGTTGTTGTACTCTGGAAACACCATATATTTT.

The rearrangement links TRBV10-3 to TRBJ2-7, with 13 bases aligning to TRBD2. The CDR3 consists of 20 residues. The V and J ends lost 0 bases and 1 base, in that order; junction bases with no gene match: 12. CDR1 is ENHRY, CDR2 SYGVKD, per germline. The CDR3 reads CAISESWSRTSGSVSYEQYF. For the CDR3, the DNA is TGTGCCATCAGTGAGTCGTGGAGTAGGACTAGCGGGAGTGTATCCTACGAGCAGTACTTC.

This clone was seen a single time. The gene calls are TRBV9 and TRBJ2-5, with TRBD2 matching over 9 bases. The CDR3 is 14 residues long. Germline values: CDR1 SGDLS, CDR2 YYNGEE. After removal of 3 bases from V and 5 bases from J, the junction contained 5 bases not matched to a gene. The CDR3 loop reads CASSALAGRETQYF. In nucleotides, the CDR3 is TGTGCCAGCAGCGCCCTAGCGGGAAGGGAGACCCAGTACTTC.

V usage is TRBV28 and J usage is TRBJ1-4; a weak D match, TRBD1 (5 bases). CDR1 MDHEN and CDR2 SYDVKM come from the germline V gene. The CDR3 loop spans 16 amino acids. Trimming took 5 bases from V and 0 from J, leaving 13 bases between them. The CDR3 nucleotides are TGTGCCAGCAGTCCTGGGGGGGTTGCAACTAATGAAAAACTGTTTTTT. Its translation is CASSPGGVATNEKLFF.

The chain carries TRBV7-6 and TRBJ1-4, with 8 bases fitting TRBD1. Germline V gene data show CDR1 as SGHVS and CDR2 as FNYEAQ. After removal of 3 bases from V and 6 bases from J, the junction contained 6 bases not matched to a gene. The CDR3 consists of 15 residues. CDR3 sequence reads: CASSLAQGAYEKLFF. The CDR3 DNA follows: TGTGCCAGCAGCTTGGCCCAGGGGGCTTATGAAAAACTGTTTTTT.

This sequence joins TRBV27 and TRBJ2-6, with TRBD1 identical over 8 bases. The ends lost 1 base at V and 4 bases at J; junction bases unmatched: 9. Germline assignment: CDR1 MNHEY and CDR2 SMNVEV (reference sequence). The CDR3 length is 18 residues. CDR3 coding DNA: TGTGCCAGCAGTTTATGGAGCCAGGGGGCGCCCGGGGCCAACGTCCTGACTTTC. This sequence encodes CASSLWSQGAPGANVLTF.

This sequence joins TRBV10-3 and TRBJ1-3, with 8 bases lining up with TRBD1. CDR3 length equals 14 residues. Germline values: CDR1 ENHRY, CDR2 SYGVKD. With V trimmed by 6 bases and J by 6 bases, 7 bases remained unmatched. CDR3 DNA: TGTGCCATCAGGAAAGGACAGGGAGAAAACACCATATATTTT. It is translated as CAIRKGQGENTIYF.

The chain employs TRBV28 and TRBJ2-5; 11 nucleotides match TRBD1. The J call may be mistaken, given a closer DNA end match to TRBJ2-7. The CDR3 extends over 14 amino acids. CDR1 and CDR2 (germline): MDHEN, SYDVKM. CDR3 coding DNA: TGTGCCAGCAGAAGGACAGGGGGCGACTACGAGCAGTACTTC. It codes for CASRRTGGDYEQYF.

This clone has more than one count but fewer than ten. The chain joins TRBV19 to TRBJ2-3, with 7 nucleotides matching TRBD2. The CDR3 spans 14 residues. Germline CDR1 reads LNHDA; CDR2 reads SQIVND (reference sequence). J was trimmed by 3 bases and V by 6 bases; bases with no gene match: 6. DNA of the CDR3: TGTGCCAGTAGGCGGGAGAGTTTGACAGATACGCAGTATTTT. Encoded protein: CASRRESLTDTQYF.

The chain uses TRBV4-2 and TRBJ1-2, with 7 bases identical to TRBD1. CDR1 and CDR2 (germline): LGHNA, YNFKEQ. J lost 4 bases, V lost 5 bases, and 10 bases had no gene match. The CDR3 consists of 15 residues. As DNA, the CDR3 is TGTGCCAGCAGCAAGACAGACAGGGAGGCCTATGGCTACACCTTC. This codes for CASSKTDREAYGYTF.

The V and J genes are TRBV29-1 and TRBJ1-1; the D gene is possibly TRBD1 (5 bases). The V and J ends lost 5 bases and 4 bases respectively, with 17 bases between them. This CDR3 is 14 amino acids long. CDR1 SQVTM and CDR2 ANQGSEA come from the germline V gene. The chain's CDR3 is CSVHTGLILTEAFF. In DNA, the CDR3 is TGCAGCGTTCACACAGGCCTGATACTCACTGAAGCTTTCTTT.

This chain connects TRBV5-8 to TRBJ2-2, with 10 bases aligning to TRBD2. Germline V gene lookup returns CDR1 SGHTS and CDR2 YDEGEE. V lost 4 bases, J lost 4 bases, and 10 bases stayed unmatched. CDR3 length: 17 residues. In DNA, the CDR3 is TGTGCCAGCAGCCCTTTTACAGCGGGAGGGCTCACCGGGGAGCTGTTTTTT. Translated, it gives CASSPFTAGGLTGELFF.

The chain carries TRBV6-4 and TRBJ2-1, with D unclear. Germline lookup yields CDR1 MRHNA and CDR2 SNTAGT. This CDR3 region has 13 residues. Trimming removed 6 bases at V and 0 bases at J, with 6 bases between. The CDR3 spells CASSYSSYNEQFF. The CDR3 DNA reads as TGTGCCAGCAGCTATAGCTCCTACAATGAGCAGTTCTTC.

The genes are TRBV10-3 and TRBJ2-7, with 8 bases fitting TRBD2. V was clipped by 5 bases and J by 2 bases; unmatched bases: 14. Germline assignment: CDR1 ENHRY and CDR2 SYGVKD. This CDR3 has 17 residues. CDR3: CAISFTLLADKTYEQYF. In nucleotides, the CDR3 is TGTGCCATCAGTTTCACACTACTAGCGGATAAAACCTACGAGCAGTACTTC.